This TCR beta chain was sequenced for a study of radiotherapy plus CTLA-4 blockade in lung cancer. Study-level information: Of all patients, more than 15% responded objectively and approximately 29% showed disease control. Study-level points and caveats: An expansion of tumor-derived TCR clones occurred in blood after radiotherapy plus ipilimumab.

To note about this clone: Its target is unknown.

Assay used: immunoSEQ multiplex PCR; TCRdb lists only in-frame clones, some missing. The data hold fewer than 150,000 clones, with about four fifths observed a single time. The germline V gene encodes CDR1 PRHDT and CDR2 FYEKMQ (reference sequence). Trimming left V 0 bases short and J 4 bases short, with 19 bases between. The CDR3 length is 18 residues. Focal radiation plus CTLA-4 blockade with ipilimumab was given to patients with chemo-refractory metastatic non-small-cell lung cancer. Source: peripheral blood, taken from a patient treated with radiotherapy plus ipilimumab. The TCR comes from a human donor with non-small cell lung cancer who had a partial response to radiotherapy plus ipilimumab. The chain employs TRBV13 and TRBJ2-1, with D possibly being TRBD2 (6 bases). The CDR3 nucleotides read TGTGCCAGCAGCTTAGGCGGGATGGTGGTAGCGGAATACAATGAGCAGTTCTTC. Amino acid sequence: CASSLGGMVVAEYNEQFF. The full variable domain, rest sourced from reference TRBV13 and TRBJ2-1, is AAGVIQSPRHLIKEKRETATLKCYPIPRHDTVYWYQQGPGQDPQFLISFYEKMQSDKGSIPDRFSAQQFSDYHSELNMSSLELGDSALYFCASSLGGMVVAEYNEQFFGPGTRLTVL.